This passage covers 28 T cell receptor beta chains from one sample sequenced in a study of blood T cell repertoires in COVID-19. Measured with immunoSEQ multiplex PCR; TCRdb has only the in-frame clones, and not every one. The repertoire holds over 70,000 clones, approximately 80% seen once, with approximately 6.9% in the top ten. The source material was peripheral blood. These receptors were obtained from a man aged 25 to 45 with COVID-19, enrolled during active disease.

V is TRBV28 and J is TRBJ1-3; D may be TRBD1 (6 bases). V was clipped by 8 bases and J by 0 bases, with 17 bases between them. CDR1 is MDHEN, CDR2 SYDVKM, per germline. This CDR3 is 16 amino acids long. The CDR3 region has the DNA TGTGCCAGCTACTCCACCTACAGGGACTCTGGAAACACCATATATTTT. Protein: CASYSTYRDSGNTIYF.

V gene TRBV28 combines with J gene TRBJ2-5; 8 bases are a match to TRBD2. Looked up from germline, CDR1 is MDHEN and CDR2 is SYDVKM. The CDR3 contains 15 residues. The trim removed 4 bases at V and 5 bases at J, leaving 9 bases unmatched. The CDR3 coding sequence is TGTGCCAGCAGTTCTCCAAGCGGGAGAGGGGAGACCCAGTACTTC. Its protein is CASSSPSGRGETQYF. The full variable domain, in which reference TRBV28 and TRBJ2-5 provide the parts outside the CDR3, is DVKVTQSSRYLVKRTGEKVFLECVQDMDHENMFWYRQDPGLGLRLIYFSYDVKMKEKGDIPEGYSVSREKKERFSLILESASTNQTSMYLCASSSPSGRGETQYFGPGTRLLVL.

The chain recombines TRBV11-2 with TRBJ2-2; TRBD2 matches at 9 bases. Germline-derived CDR1 and CDR2 are SGHAT and FQNNGV. With V trimmed by 7 bases and J by 7 bases, 10 bases remained unmatched. There are 15 residues in the CDR3. The CDR3 loop reads CASTPVSGSYGELFF. In nucleotides, the CDR3 is TGTGCCAGCACCCCGGTTAGCGGGAGTTACGGGGAGCTGTTTTTT. Looking up the rest from reference TRBV11-2 and TRBJ2-2 gives the full variable domain: EAGVAQSPRYKIIEKRQSVAFWCNPISGHATLYWYQQILGQGPKLLIQFQNNGVVDDSQLPKDRFSAERLKGVDSTLKIQPAKLEDSAVYLCASTPVSGSYGELFFGEGSRLTVL.

J is TRBJ2-5 and V is TRBV20-1; no reliable D call. V lost 1 base, J lost 5 bases, and 5 bases lay in between. The germline V gene encodes CDR1 DFQATT and CDR2 SNEGSKA (reference sequence). CDR3 length: 11 residues. The CDR3: CSARGGETQYF. In DNA form, the CDR3 reads TGCAGTGCTAGAGGAGGCGAGACCCAGTACTTC.

This clone turned up a few times. V gene TRBV28 combines with J gene TRBJ2-7, with 11 nucleotides matching TRBD1. This CDR3 spans 14 amino acids. V dropped 6 bases and J dropped 9; count of bases not matched to a gene: 10. CDR1 is MDHEN, CDR2 SYDVKM, per germline. DNA of the CDR3: TGTGCCAGCAGCCCGGGACAGGGGGGGAGCGGGCAGTACTTC. It codes for CASSPGQGGSGQYF.

This clone has only one observation. The chain carries TRBV5-6 and TRBJ2-1; 8 positions agree with TRBD1. Looked up from germline, CDR1 is SGHDT and CDR2 is YYEEEE. The ends lost 4 bases at V and 6 bases at J; junction bases unmatched: 3. The CDR3 length is 13 residues. CDR3 residues: CASSRGQANEQFF. CDR3 coding DNA: TGTGCCAGCAGCAGGGGACAGGCCAATGAGCAGTTCTTC.

The chain joins TRBV18 to TRBJ2-1; TRBD2 agrees at 10 bases. The length of the CDR3 is 14 residues. V was clipped by 5 bases and J by 5 bases; unmatched bases: 3. The germline gives CDR1 KGHSH, CDR2 LQKENI. Here the CDR3 reads CASSYLAGDNEQFF. The CDR3 nucleotides read TGTGCCAGCTCATATCTAGCGGGAGACAATGAGCAGTTCTTC.

The gene calls are TRBV10-3 and TRBJ2-5, with 8 bases identical to TRBD2. The V and J ends lost 6 bases and 5 bases, in that order; junction bases with no gene match: 8. Germline CDR1 is ENHRY and CDR2 is SYGVKD. The CDR3 sequence is 14 residues long. CDR3 loop: CAIRREGPGETQYF. The CDR3 region has the DNA TGTGCCATCAGACGGGAGGGCCCTGGCGAGACCCAGTACTTC.

On this clone: One junction end disagrees with the germline gene, perhaps due to a read error. V usage is TRBV19 and J usage is TRBJ2-2; 8 nucleotides align to TRBD1. This CDR3 contains 14 residues. CDR1 is LNHDA and CDR2 is SQIVND in the germline V gene (reference sequence). CDR3 DNA: TGTGTCAGTGGACAGGGCCTATACACCGGGGAGCTGTTTTTT. This sequence encodes CVSGQGLYTGELFF.

The sample holds one count of this clone. The rearrangement links TRBV24-1 to TRBJ2-1; maybe TRBD1 (7 bases). The CDR3 covers 16 residues. Trimming left V 6 bases short and J 4 bases short, with 18 bases between. Germline CDR1 KGHDR, CDR2 SFDVKD. The CDR3 nucleotides are TGTGCCACCAGTCTTACAGGGGTAGGGGGGTACAATGAGCAGTTCTTC. It specifies CATSLTGVGGYNEQFF.

This chain joins TRBV7-8 and TRBJ2-5, with 7 bases aligning to TRBD1. The ends lost 5 bases at V and 0 bases at J; junction bases unmatched: 12. This CDR3 contains 17 residues. The V gene's germline CDR1 is SGHVS and CDR2 FQNEAQ. DNA for the CDR3: TGTGCCAGCAGCGGAGTGAGGGGGCGATCGTACCAAGAGACCCAGTACTTC. Translation gives CASSGVRGRSYQETQYF.

The chain has TRBV3-1 (or the pseudogene TRBV3-2) and TRBJ2-1, with a weak D call TRBD1 (6 bases). V was shortened by 1 base and J by 5 bases, with 18 bases between the two germline ends. CDR3 length equals 17 residues. Germline-derived CDR1 and CDR2 are LGHDT and YNNKEL (reference sequence). The CDR3 loop is CASSQAFGGQINNEQFF. DNA of the CDR3: TGTGCCAGCAGCCAAGCATTCGGTGGACAGATTAACAATGAGCAGTTCTTC.

The V and J genes are TRBV21-1 and TRBJ2-7; the listed D gene, TRBD2, was not tested against the DNA. TRBV21-1 is flagged as a pseudogene. CDR3 length equals 12 residues. The CDR3, as DNA: TGTGCCAGCACGAGCCCGTTTTACGAGCAGTACTTC. This gives the protein CASTSPFYEQYF.

This clone was counted between two and nine times. The chain recombines TRBV6-1 with TRBJ1-2, with a tentative D call TRBD1 (6 bases). This CDR3 spans 15 amino acids. V dropped 1 base and J dropped 4 bases, with 13 bases sitting between them. The germline gives CDR1 MNHNS, CDR2 SASEGT. The CDR3 region is CASSEGLDSFYGYTF. The CDR3 DNA reads as TGTGCCAGCAGTGAAGGGTTGGACAGTTTCTATGGCTACACCTTC.

This chain links TRBV3-1 (or the pseudogene TRBV3-2) with TRBJ2-7; D remains unclear. This CDR3 has 15 residues. In germline, CDR1 is LGHDT, CDR2 YNNKEL (reference sequence). The V and J ends lost 6 bases and 3 bases respectively, with 18 bases between them. The CDR3 here is CASSHFTKNGYEQYF. DNA for the CDR3: TGTGCCAGCAGTCATTTCACAAAAAATGGCTACGAGCAGTACTTC.

The chain couples TRBV19 to TRBJ2-5, with D possibly TRBD2 on 5 matching bases. Trimming took off 5 bases at V and 4 bases at J, with 11 bases between the two ends. Germline CDR1 reads LNHDA; CDR2 reads SQIVND (reference sequence). CDR3 length equals 13 residues. The CDR3 nucleotides read TGTGCCAGTAGTTCCGGACTGCGAGAGACCCAGTACTTC. It codes for CASSSGLRETQYF.

This chain links TRBV29-1 with TRBJ1-1; no firm D call. The CDR3 loop spans 14 amino acids. V lost 7 bases and J lost 4, with 19 bases in between. Germline CDR1 SQVTM, CDR2 ANQGSEA. The CDR3 DNA reads as TGCAGCGCCCTCTTGCCGCCTACGGGCACTGAAGCTTTCTTT. As protein: CSALLPPTGTEAFF.

This chain uses TRBV5-5 with TRBJ1-1; D gene ambiguous. CDR1 and CDR2 (germline): SGHKS, YYEKEE (reference sequence). The CDR3 covers 14 residues. V lost 4 bases and J 2 bases, leaving 12 bases between the germline ends. CDR3 loop: CASSPYQYNTEAFF. The CDR3 coding sequence is TGTGCCAGCAGCCCGTATCAGTATAACACTGAAGCTTTCTTT.

The rearrangement uses TRBV6-5 and TRBJ1-1, with D perhaps TRBD1 (6 bases). CDR3 length: 15 residues. V lost 2 bases and J 0 bases, leaving 10 bases between the germline ends. Germline values: CDR1 MNHEY, CDR2 SVGAGI. The DNA for the CDR3 is TGTGCCAGCAGTTACGTGGGACACCTGAACACTGAAGCTTTCTTT. It is translated as CASSYVGHLNTEAFF.

Comment on this clone: One end of the junction fails to match germline, which may point to a read error. The rearrangement links TRBV7-7 to TRBJ1-5, with D unclear. Germline CDR1 reads SSHAT; CDR2 reads FNYEAQ (reference sequence). This CDR3 has 13 residues. The CDR3 spells CASSADIYQPQHF. Written as DNA, the CDR3 is TGTGCTAGCAGCGCAGACATCTATCAGCCCCAGCATTTT.

This clone was observed a handful of times. The chain has TRBV2 and TRBJ2-1; TRBD2 matches 10 bases. The germline V gene has CDR1 SNHLY and CDR2 FYNNEI. V trimming: 5 bases; J trimming: 3 bases; junction bases outside the gene matches: 10. The CDR3 is 17 amino acids. CDR3 amino acids: CASSPRLAGRYYNEQFF. Written as DNA, the CDR3 is TGTGCCAGCAGTCCCCGACTAGCGGGTCGGTACTACAATGAGCAGTTCTTC.

This rearrangement joins TRBV30 to TRBJ1-6; TRBD1 is a possible D gene (6 bases). Trimming took off 5 bases at V and 7 bases at J, with 21 bases between the two ends. CDR1 is GTSNPN, CDR2 SVGIG, per germline (reference sequence). The CDR3 length is 16 residues. CDR3 nucleotides: TGTGCCTGGCTACAACTCCCACAGGGTCGGAATTCACCCCTCCACTTT. This encodes CAWLQLPQGRNSPLHF.

The chain couples TRBV15 to TRBJ2-2; TRBD2 agrees at 8 bases. V trimming: 5 bases; J trimming: 6 bases; junction bases outside the gene matches: 5. Germline V gene lookup returns CDR1 LNHNV and CDR2 YYDKDF (reference sequence). The CDR3 length is 14 residues. CDR3 DNA: TGTGCCACCAGCGGAAGCGGGAGCGCCGGGGAGCTGTTTTTT. Translated: CATSGSGSAGELFF.

With respect to this clone: Other DNA variants within this sample encode the same CDR3. V gene TRBV7-2 combines with J gene TRBJ1-2; 7 nucleotides match TRBD1. V dropped 1 base and J dropped 2; count of bases not matched to a gene: 1. The V gene's germline CDR1 is SGHTA and CDR2 FQGNSA. This CDR3 is built from 14 residues. The CDR3 region has the DNA TGTGCCAGCAGCTTAGTAGGGGGCAACTATGGCTACACCTTC. The encoded protein is CASSLVGGNYGYTF.

The rearrangement uses TRBV6-7 and TRBJ2-7; TRBD1 is a possible D gene (5 bases). TRBV6-7 is an open reading frame, and its role is uncertain. V lost 6 bases to trimming and J lost 7 bases, with 16 bases between them. CDR3 length equals 13 residues. As DNA, the CDR3 is TGTGCCAGCAGCCATTTGGGGCTTGGAGAGCAGTACTTC. Translating gives CASSHLGLGEQYF.

This clone was counted a few times. The chain couples TRBV30 to TRBJ2-5, with D perhaps TRBD2 (5 bases). CDR1 and CDR2 (germline): GTSNPN, SVGIG (reference sequence). Trimming removed 2 bases from V and 5 bases from J, with 15 bases in between. The CDR3 has 14 amino acids. CDR3: CAWSREARSETQYF. CDR3 bases: TGTGCCTGGAGTCGGGAAGCGAGGTCGGAGACCCAGTACTTC. Complete variable domain (other parts from reference TRBV30 and TRBJ2-5): SQTIHQWPATLVQPVGSPLSLECTVEGTSNPNLYWYRQAAGRGLQLLFYSVGIGQISSEVPQNLSASRPQDRQFILSSKKLLLSDSGFYLCAWSREARSETQYFGPGTRLLVL.

This clone was seen a handful of times. The V gene is TRBV30, the J gene TRBJ1-2, with D maybe TRBD1 (5 bases). Trimming stripped 0 bases from V and 4 bases from J, with 12 bases between. The CDR3 covers 14 residues. CDR1 is GTSNPN and CDR2 is SVGIG in the germline V gene (reference sequence). The CDR3 coding sequence is TGTGCCTGGAGTGTTAGGGGAAACGGCTATGGCTACACCTTC. It translates to CAWSVRGNGYGYTF. The full variable domain, completed using reference TRBV30 and TRBJ1-2, is SQTIHQWPATLVQPVGSPLSLECTVEGTSNPNLYWYRQAAGRGLQLLFYSVGIGQISSEVPQNLSASRPQDRQFILSSKKLLLSDSGFYLCAWSVRGNGYGYTFGSGTRLTVV.

The V and J genes are TRBV7-9 and TRBJ2-7; a possible D gene is TRBD2 (5 bases). V lost 1 base, J lost 6 bases, and 10 bases lay in between. This CDR3 spans 13 amino acids. The germline V gene encodes CDR1 SEHNR and CDR2 FQNEAQ (reference sequence). Here the CDR3 reads CASSLGGLGEQYF. CDR3 DNA: TGTGCCAGCAGCTTAGGTGGACTGGGCGAGCAGTACTTC.